Listed below are T cell receptor beta chains from one sample, sequenced in a study of Tregs in tolerant kidney transplant recipients. Only in-frame clones appear in the TCRdb table, and some are missing; sequencing was by immunoSEQ multiplex PCR. Altogether 1,200 to 1,500 clones are present, 70% to 90% being singletons, with the ten largest covering around 4.5%. The antigens these receptors bind are not known. Sequencing input: CD4+ T cells from blood cultured with allogeneic cells. The receptor source for this set is a human donor in good health. CDR3s include the opening cysteine and the closing phenylalanine or tryptophan. Each record gives: V gene, J gene, D gene, clone size, CDR3 DNA, CDR3 protein. A D gene is named only where the DNA matches it firmly. Clone size is shown for a subset of rows, as once, few, many or a class of expanded clone.

>TRBV7-8|TRBJ1-5|.|few
TGTGCCAGCAGCTTAGTAGGGGGTGAAAAAAATCAGCCCCAGCATTTT
CASSLVGGEKNQPQHF
>TRBV30|TRBJ1-4|.|.
TGTGCCTGGAGTTGGACCACGGGTGAAAAACTGTTTTTT
CAWSWTTGEKLFF
>TRBV5-1|TRBJ2-7|.|.
TGCGCCAGCAGCTTGGCCTACGAGCAGTACTTC
CASSLAYEQYF
>TRBV7-8|TRBJ1-5|.|few
TGTGCCAGCAGCATCACCGATAGCAATCAGCCCCAGCATTTT
CASSITDSNQPQHF
>TRBV4-2|TRBJ1-2|.|.
TGTGCCAGCAGCCAAGAAGTCAGGGTGCACGGTGGCTACACCTTC
CASSQEVRVHGGYTF
>TRBV2|TRBJ1-5|.|.
TGTGCCAGCGGCCCCGGGACTCAGCGAAATCAGCCCCAGCATTTT
CASGPGTQRNQPQHF
>TRBV4-2|TRBJ2-1|.|once
TGTGCCAGCAGCCACGGCGATTCCTACAATGAGCAGTTCTTC
CASSHGDSYNEQFF
>TRBV6-5|TRBJ2-7|.|.
TGTGCCAGCAGGTCGAGGCAAGATACTCCTTACGAGCAGTACTTC
CASRSRQDTPYEQYF
>TRBV29-1|TRBJ2-5|TRBD2|.
TGCAGCGTTGAGCTAGCGGCAGTTCGGGGGACCCAGTACTTC
CSVELAAVRGTQYF
>TRBV7-8|TRBJ2-1|.|.
TGTGCCAGCAGCCCTGAACGATTCAATGAGCAGTTCTTC
CASSPERFNEQFF
>TRBV5-1|TRBJ2-3|TRBD2|.
TGCGCCAGCAGCTTAGGACTAGCGGACAATCAGCAGTATTTT
CASSLGLADNQQYF
>TRBV7-3|TRBJ2-7|TRBD1|.
TGTGCCAGCAGCCGACAGGGGGGCGACGAGCAGTACTTC
CASSRQGGDEQYF
>TRBV7-8|TRBJ1-1|.|.
TGTGCCAGCAGCTTAACAGCAGGGAACACTGAAGCTTTCTTT
CASSLTAGNTEAFF
>TRBV29-1|TRBJ1-1|TRBD1|.
TGCAGCGCTCACCGGACAGGGTTCGGCACTGAAGCTTTCTTT
CSAHRTGFGTEAFF
>TRBV29-1|TRBJ1-2|.|.
TGCAGCGAAGTAGAGGGTTCGGTTAGTGGCTACACCTTC
CSEVEGSVSGYTF
>TRBV2|TRBJ2-1|TRBD2|.
TGTGCCAGCAGTGGTAACGGGGGGGCCTTAAATGAGCAGTTCTTC
CASSGNGGALNEQFF
>TRBV27|TRBJ2-7|.|few
TGTGCCAGCCAAAAATTTTCTTACGGGCTGGGAAAGTCCTACGAGCAGTACTTC
CASQKFSYGLGKSYEQYF
>TRBV6-1|TRBJ2-7|.|few
TGTGCCAGCAGTATCTCAACCTACGAGCAGTACTTC
CASSISTYEQYF
>TRBV5-4|TRBJ1-4|.|.
TGTGCCAGCAGCCAGAGACAGGCCTCCAATGAAAAACTGTTTTTT
CASSQRQASNEKLFF
>TRBV5-1|TRBJ2-2|.|.
TGCGCCAGCAGCACTGGTGGAGCCTCGAACACCGGGGAGCTGTTTTTT
CASSTGGASNTGELFF
>TRBV5-1|TRBJ2-7|.|once
TGCGCCAGCAGCCCCACGCTAGTAAGCCACGAGCAGTACTTC
CASSPTLVSHEQYF
>TRBV5-1|TRBJ2-3|TRBD1|once
TGCGCCAGCAGCTTGACAGGGGCGAATACGCAGTATTTT
CASSLTGANTQYF
>TRBV5-1|TRBJ2-5|.|.
TGCGCCAGCAGCCCCAGGGTCCTCCAAGAGACCCAGTACTTC
CASSPRVLQETQYF
>TRBV2|TRBJ2-2|.|.
TGTGCCAGCAGTGAACTCAGTCCGAACACCGGGGAGCTGTTTTTT
CASSELSPNTGELFF
>TRBV5-4|TRBJ2-7|.|.
TGTGCCAGCAGTCATGGGGGGGCCTCCTACGAGCAGTACTTC
CASSHGGASYEQYF
>TRBV7-7|TRBJ2-3|TRBD2|.
TGTGCTAGCAGCCCCACCCCGGGACTAAGCACAGATACGCAGTATTTT
CASSPTPGLSTDTQYF
>TRBV9|TRBJ2-1|TRBD2|.
TGTGCCAGCAGCGTGCGGGGGGCGGACAATGAGCAGTTCTTC
CASSVRGADNEQFF
>TRBV10-1|TRBJ2-1|.|.
TGCGCCAGCAGCGGGCCGGGACAAGAAGTTTACAATGAGCAGTTCTTC
CASSGPGQEVYNEQFF
>TRBV7-6|TRBJ2-7|TRBD1|.
TGTGCCAGCAGCTACAGGGGGCTGCAGTACTTC
CASSYRGLQYF
>TRBV18|TRBJ2-1|TRBD2|.
TGTGCCAGCTCACCACCCGGACTAGCGTCGAATGAGCAGTTCTTC
CASSPPGLASNEQFF
>TRBV6-1|TRBJ2-3|TRBD2|few
TGTGCCAGCAACACATGGGGGGGAAGCACAGATACGCAGTATTTT
CASNTWGGSTDTQYF
>TRBV5-1|TRBJ2-4|.|.
TGCGCCAGCAGCAGCAGGGGGGACATTCAGTACTTC
CASSSRGDIQYF
>TRBV7-2|TRBJ2-1|.|.
TGTGCCAGCAGCCATGGGGCCTCACGAGGGGTGTACAATGAGCAGTTCTTC
CASSHGASRGVYNEQFF
>TRBV10-1|TRBJ2-7|TRBD2|.
TGCGCCAGCAGTGGGCCGGGACTAGCGGGAGGCGAGCAGTACTTC
CASSGPGLAGGEQYF
>TRBV2|TRBJ1-5|.|.
TGTGCCAGCAGGCCGGAGAGCAATCAGCCCCAGCATTTT
CASRPESNQPQHF
>TRBV11-2|TRBJ2-6|.|.
TGTGCCAGCAGCTTAAATCCTAGCGCTTTCTCTGGGGCCAACGTCCTGACTTTC
CASSLNPSAFSGANVLTF
>TRBV30|TRBJ1-6|TRBD1|.
TGTGCCTGGCGGGGGGGGCAGGGGGAATCACCCCTCCACTTT
CAWRGGQGESPLHF
>TRBV6-1|TRBJ1-2|TRBD1|.
TGTGCCAGCAGTGACCCTGGACAGGGTGACTATGGCTACACCTTC
CASSDPGQGDYGYTF
>TRBV2|TRBJ2-2|TRBD1|once
TGTGCCAGCTCATACAGGGGGACTGGCGGGGAGCTGTTTTTT
CASSYRGTGGELFF
>TRBV5-4|TRBJ1-4|TRBD1|once
TGTGCCAGCAGCTCTTTCCGGGACAGGGGGCGTACTGAAAAACTGTTTTTT
CASSSFRDRGRTEKLFF
>TRBV5-5|TRBJ2-7|TRBD2|.
TGTGCCAGCAGCCGTGCACTAGCGGGGGGGTCCTACGAGCAGTACTTC
CASSRALAGGSYEQYF
>TRBV9|TRBJ2-6|TRBD1|.
TGTGCCAGCAGCGTCAGGGGGCCCCTCTCTGGGGCCAACGTCCTGACTTTC
CASSVRGPLSGANVLTF
>TRBV2|TRBJ1-1|.|.
TGTGCCAGCAGGTCCCGGGAGGGTGTGAACACTGAAGCTTTCTTT
CASRSREGVNTEAFF
>TRBV7-6|TRBJ2-7|TRBD1|.
TGTGCCAGCAGCCCGGACAGGACGGGCGAGCAGTACTTC
CASSPDRTGEQYF
>TRBV4-2|TRBJ2-1|TRBD1|.
TGTGCCAGCAGCCAAGGGGGGACAGGGAGTTTCAATGAGCAGTTCTTC
CASSQGGTGSFNEQFF
>TRBV5-6|TRBJ1-2|.|.
TGTGCCAGCAGCCCGGGGACGGTCTATGGCTACACCTTC
CASSPGTVYGYTF
>TRBV6-5|TRBJ2-5|TRBD1|.
TGTGCCGGCTCCCCACAGGGGCGGCCGACGGAGACCCAGTACTTC
CAGSPQGRPTETQYF
>TRBV7-9|TRBJ2-6|.|.
TGTGCCAGCAGCAACGGCCCATACCATGACAAAAGTCGGGCCAACGTCCTGACTTTC
CASSNGPYHDKSRANVLTF
>TRBV30|TRBJ1-1|TRBD1|few
TGTGCCTGGAGGCTCGGGACAGGGGGGACTGAAGCTTTCTTT
CAWRLGTGGTEAFF